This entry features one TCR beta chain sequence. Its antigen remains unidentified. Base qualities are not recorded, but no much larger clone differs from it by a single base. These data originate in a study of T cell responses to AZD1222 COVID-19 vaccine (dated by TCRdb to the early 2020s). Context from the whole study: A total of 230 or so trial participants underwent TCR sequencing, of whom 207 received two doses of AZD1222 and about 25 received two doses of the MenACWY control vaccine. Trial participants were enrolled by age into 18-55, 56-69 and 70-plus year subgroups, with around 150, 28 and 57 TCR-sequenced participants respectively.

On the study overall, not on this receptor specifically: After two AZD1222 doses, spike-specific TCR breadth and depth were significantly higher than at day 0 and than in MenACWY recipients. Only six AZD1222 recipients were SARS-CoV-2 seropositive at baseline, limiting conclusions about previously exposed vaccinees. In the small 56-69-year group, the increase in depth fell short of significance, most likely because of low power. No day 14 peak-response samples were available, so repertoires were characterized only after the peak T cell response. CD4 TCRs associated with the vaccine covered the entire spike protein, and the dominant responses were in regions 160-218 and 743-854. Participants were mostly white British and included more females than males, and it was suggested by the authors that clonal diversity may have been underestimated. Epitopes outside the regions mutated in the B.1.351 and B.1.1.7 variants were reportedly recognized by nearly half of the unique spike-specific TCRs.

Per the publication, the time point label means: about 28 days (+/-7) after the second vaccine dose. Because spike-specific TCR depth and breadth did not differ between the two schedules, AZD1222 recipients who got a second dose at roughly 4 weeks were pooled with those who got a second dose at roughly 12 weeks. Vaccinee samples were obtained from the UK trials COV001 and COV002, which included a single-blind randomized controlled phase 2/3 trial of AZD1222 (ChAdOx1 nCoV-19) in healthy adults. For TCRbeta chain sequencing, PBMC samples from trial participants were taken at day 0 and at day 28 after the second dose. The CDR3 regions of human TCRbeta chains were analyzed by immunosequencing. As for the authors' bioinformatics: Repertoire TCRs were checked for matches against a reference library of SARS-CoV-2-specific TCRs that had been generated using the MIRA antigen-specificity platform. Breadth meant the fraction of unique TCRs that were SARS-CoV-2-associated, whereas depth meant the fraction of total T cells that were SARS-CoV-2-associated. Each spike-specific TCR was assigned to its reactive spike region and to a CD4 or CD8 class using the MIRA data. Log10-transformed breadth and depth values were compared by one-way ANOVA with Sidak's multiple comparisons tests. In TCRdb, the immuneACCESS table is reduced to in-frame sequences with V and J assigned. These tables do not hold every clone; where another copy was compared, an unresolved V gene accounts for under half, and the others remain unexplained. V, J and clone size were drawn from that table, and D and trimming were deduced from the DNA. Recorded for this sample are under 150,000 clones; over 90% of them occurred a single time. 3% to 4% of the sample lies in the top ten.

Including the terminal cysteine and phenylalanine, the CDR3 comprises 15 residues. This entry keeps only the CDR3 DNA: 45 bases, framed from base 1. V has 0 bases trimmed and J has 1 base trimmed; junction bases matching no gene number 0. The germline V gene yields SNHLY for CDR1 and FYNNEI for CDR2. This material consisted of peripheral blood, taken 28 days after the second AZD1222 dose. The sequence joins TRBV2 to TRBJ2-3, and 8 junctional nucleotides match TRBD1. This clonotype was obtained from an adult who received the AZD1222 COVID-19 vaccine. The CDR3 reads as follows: CASSEARGRTDTQYF. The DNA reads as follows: TGTGCCAGCAGTGAAGCCAGGGGGCGCACAGATACGCAGTATTTT.